This record covers a single T cell receptor (beta chain). The data are from a study of blood T cell repertoires in COVID-19. Across the study: Italy, Spain and the United States were the sources of the convalescent and acute COVID-19 samples. T cells, B-cell-depleted T cells, or PBMCs supplied cDNA or gDNA.

This CDR3 is built from 15 residues. Per the germline V gene, CDR1 is MDHEN and CDR2 is SYDVKM. With V trimmed by 1 base and J by 6 bases, 6 bases remained unmatched. Methods used by the authors: For nucleated cells, counts were estimated from reference gene primer amplification. Sequenced by immunoSEQ multiplex PCR; TCRdb stores in-frame clones only, minus some. V, J and clone size are those of that table, while D and trimming were read from the DNA. The repertoire holds about 150,000 clones, with about four fifths as singletons. Sequenced sample: peripheral blood. The rearrangement joins TRBV28 to TRBJ2-1; 7 bases are shared with TRBD2. This clonotype was obtained from a man in his 70s with active or convalescent COVID-19. The CDR3 DNA reads as TGTGCCAGCAGTTTATATCGACTAGCTTTCAATGAGCAGTTCTTC. Residues: CASSLYRLAFNEQFF. The full variable domain, completed using reference TRBV28 and TRBJ2-1, is DVKVTQSSRYLVKRTGEKVFLECVQDMDHENMFWYRQDPGLGLRLIYFSYDVKMKEKGDIPEGYSVSREKKERFSLILESASTNQTSMYLCASSLYRLAFNEQFFGPGTRLTVL.